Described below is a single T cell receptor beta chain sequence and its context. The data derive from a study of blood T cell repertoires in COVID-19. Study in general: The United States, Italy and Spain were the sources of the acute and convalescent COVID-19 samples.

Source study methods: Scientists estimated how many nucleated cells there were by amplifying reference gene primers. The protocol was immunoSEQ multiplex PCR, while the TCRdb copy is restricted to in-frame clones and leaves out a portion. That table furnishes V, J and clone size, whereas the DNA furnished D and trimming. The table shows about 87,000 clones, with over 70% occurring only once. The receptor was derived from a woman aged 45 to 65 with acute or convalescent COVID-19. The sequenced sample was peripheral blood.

The CDR3 protein is CASSLVAGGDNEQFF. The CDR3 nucleotides are TGTGCCAGCAGCTTAGTGGCGGGGGGCGACAATGAGCAGTTCTTC. J is TRBJ2-1 and V is TRBV7-6, with TRBD2 matching over 8 bases. The V and J ends lost 1 base and 5 bases, in that order; junction bases with no gene match: 4. Germline V lookup: CDR1 SGHVS, CDR2 FNYEAQ. There are 15 residues in the CDR3.